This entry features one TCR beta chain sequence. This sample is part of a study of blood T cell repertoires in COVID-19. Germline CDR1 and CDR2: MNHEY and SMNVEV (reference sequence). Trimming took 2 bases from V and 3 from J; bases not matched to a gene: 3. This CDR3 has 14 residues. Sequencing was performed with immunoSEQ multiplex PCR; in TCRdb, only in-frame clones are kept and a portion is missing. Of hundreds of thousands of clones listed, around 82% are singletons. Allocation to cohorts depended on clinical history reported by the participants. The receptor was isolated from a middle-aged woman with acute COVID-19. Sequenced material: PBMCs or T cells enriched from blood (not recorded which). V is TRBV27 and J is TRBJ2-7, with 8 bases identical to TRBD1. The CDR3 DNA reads TGTGCCAGCAGTTTACGGACAGGGCTCTACGAGCAGTACTTC. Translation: CASSLRTGLYEQYF.